This T cell receptor beta chain was sequenced in a study of cytomegalovirus exposure and HLA in healthy donors. Trimming removed 3 bases from V and 5 bases from J; junction bases left unmatched: 10. The CDR3 runs to 16 residues. In germline, CDR1 is WNHNN, CDR2 SYGVQD (reference sequence). The PCR ran on 60 Vbeta and 13 Jbeta primers. TCRdb keeps only in-frame clones here, not all; method: immunoSEQ multiplex PCR. Of around 140,000 clones detected, more than 75% appear once; the ten largest clones hold roughly 7.8%. The chain couples TRBV10-1 to TRBJ2-3, with TRBD2 matching 8 bases. Sequenced: PBMCs. This sequence originates from a woman in her 50s in good health and CMV-seropositive. CDR3 sequence reads: CASSDGGRRSGDTQYF. DNA for the CDR3: TGCGCCAGCAGTGACGGCGGGAGGAGGTCCGGAGATACGCAGTATTTT.